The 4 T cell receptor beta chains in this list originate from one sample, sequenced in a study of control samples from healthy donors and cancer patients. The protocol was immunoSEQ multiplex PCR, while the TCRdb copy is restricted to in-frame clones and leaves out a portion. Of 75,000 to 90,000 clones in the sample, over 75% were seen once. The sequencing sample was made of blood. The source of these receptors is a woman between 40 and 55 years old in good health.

This CDR3 reads CASSRDLNTEAFF. The CDR3 DNA sequence: TGTGCCAGTAGCCGGGACCTGAACACTGAAGCTTTCTTT. The chain links TRBV19 to TRBJ1-1; possible D gene TRBD1, 5 bases. The germline CDR1 and CDR2 sequences are LNHDA and SQIVND (reference sequence). This CDR3 is built from 13 residues. V shed 6 bases and J shed 0 bases, with 8 bases lying between them.

The CDR3 DNA follows: TGTGCCATCAACGGTGGCAGCTCCTACGAGCAGTACTTC. Translating it yields CAINGGSSYEQYF. J is TRBJ2-7 and V is TRBV10-3, with D unresolved. V was cut by 7 bases and J by 0 bases, with 10 bases left in between. The CDR3 runs to 13 residues. Germline assignment: CDR1 ENHRY and CDR2 SYGVKD.

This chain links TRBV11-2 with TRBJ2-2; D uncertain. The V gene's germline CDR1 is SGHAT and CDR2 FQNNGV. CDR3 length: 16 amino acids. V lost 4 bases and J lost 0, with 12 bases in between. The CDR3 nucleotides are TGTGCCAGCAGCTCCACCCACGGGCCGAACACCGGGGAGCTGTTTTTT. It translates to CASSSTHGPNTGELFF.

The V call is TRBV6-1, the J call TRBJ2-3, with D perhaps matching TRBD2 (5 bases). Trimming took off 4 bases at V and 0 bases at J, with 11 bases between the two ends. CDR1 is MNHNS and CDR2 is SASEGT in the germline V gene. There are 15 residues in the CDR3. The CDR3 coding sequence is TGTGCCAGCAGTGGAGCGGCTTATAGCACAGATACGCAGTATTTT. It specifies CASSGAAYSTDTQYF.